This TCR beta chain appears in the sequencing data of a study of cytomegalovirus exposure and HLA in healthy donors. Researchers ran the PCR with 60 Vbeta and 13 Jbeta primers. Produced via immunoSEQ multiplex PCR; TCRdb's table is partial and in-frame only. The sample contains 190,000 or so clones, about 76% of which appear only once. Looked up from germline, CDR1 is SGHVS and CDR2 is FQNEAQ. The CDR3 consists of 15 residues. Deletions cut 6 bases from V and 5 bases from J, with 20 bases between. For this clone: What it recognizes is unknown.

Findings and limits, study-wide: Sequencing artifact likely explains a cluster of highly shared sequence variants. According to the study, 160 or so TCR beta chains were cytomegalovirus-associated.

The sequenced material came from PBMCs. The clonotype originates from a male donor in good health and CMV-seropositive. V usage is TRBV7-8 and J usage is TRBJ2-7, with TRBD2 as a possible D gene (6 bases). CDR3 in amino acids: CASRIYGTLPDEQYF. The CDR3 DNA follows: TGTGCCAGCAGGATATACGGGACTCTTCCCGACGAGCAGTACTTC. Looking up the rest from reference TRBV7-8 and TRBJ2-7 gives the full variable domain: GAGVSQSPRYKVAKRGQDVALRCDPISGHVSLFWYQQALGQGPEFLTYFQNEAQLDKSGLPSDRFFAERPEGSVSTLKIQRTQQEDSAVYLCASRIYGTLPDEQYFGPGTRLTVT.